Shown below are 30 T cell receptor beta chains from a single sample sequenced in a study of shared clonotypes between healthy human individuals. Naive CD8 cells were CD45RO-negative, positively selected for CCR7, excluding terminally differentiated effector memory CD45RA+ cells. Data came from immunoSEQ multiplex PCR; TCRdb stores just in-frame clones and leaves some out. The sample shows some 2,100,000 clones, 93% of them seen only once. Material for sequencing was naive CD8+ T cells from PBMCs. The receptors were gathered from a young man in good health. Some clones in this sample may be carry-over from other donors' samples.

The chain uses TRBV4-2 and TRBJ1-2; D gene uncertain. From germline, CDR1 is LGHNA and CDR2 YNFKEQ. V was shortened by 3 bases and J by 4 bases, with 15 bases between the two germline ends. The CDR3 length is 15 residues. Here the CDR3 reads CASSHFSRPTYGYTF. In nucleotides, the CDR3 is TGTGCCAGCAGCCATTTTAGCAGGCCTACCTATGGCTACACCTTC.

The chain employs TRBV30 and TRBJ2-7, with 10 positions matching TRBD2. Trimming took 5 bases from V and 2 from J; bases not matched to a gene: 6. There are 14 residues in the CDR3. Germline V gene sequence: CDR1 GTSNPN, CDR2 SVGIG (reference sequence). The CDR3 region is CAWSSGSAAYEQYF. DNA of the CDR3: TGTGCCTGGTCTAGCGGGAGCGCCGCCTACGAGCAGTACTTC.

The rearrangement links TRBV19 to TRBJ2-1; 9 bases are a match to TRBD2. CDR1 LNHDA and CDR2 SQIVND come from the germline V gene (reference sequence). CDR3 length equals 14 residues. The junction had 6 bases not matched to a gene; V was cut back by 3 bases and J by 9 bases. The CDR3 DNA is TGTGCCAGTAGTATGGTTAGCGGGAGCTTTGAGCAGTTCTTC. Translation gives CASSMVSGSFEQFF.

The chain couples TRBV2 to TRBJ1-2; D is uncertain. The CDR3 is 15 residues long. Germline assignment: CDR1 SNHLY and CDR2 FYNNEI. V was trimmed by 3 bases and J by 1 base, leaving 12 bases between them. The CDR3 protein is CASSEGVGFNYGYTF. The CDR3 bases are TGTGCCAGCAGTGAGGGAGTCGGATTTAACTATGGCTACACCTTC.

As concerns this clone: Other nucleotide sequences from this sample produce the same CDR3. The chain uses TRBV5-1 and TRBJ2-7, with 10 bases matching TRBD1. This CDR3 comprises 14 residues. V was pared by 3 bases and J by 6 bases, with 6 bases of the junction left unmatched. Germline V lookup: CDR1 SGHRS, CDR2 YFSETQ. The CDR3 bases are TGCGCCAGCAGCTCAAGACAGGGGGCTGGCGAGCAGTACTTC. Protein: CASSSRQGAGEQYF.

The chain combines TRBV7-3 with TRBJ1-1; 10 nucleotides agree with TRBD1. This CDR3 spans 15 amino acids. Germline CDR1 is SGHTA and CDR2 is FQGTGA. Trimming removed 5 bases from V and 4 bases from J; junction bases left unmatched: 7. The CDR3 reads CASSERQGAGTEAFF. The CDR3 DNA reads as TGTGCCAGCAGCGAAAGACAGGGGGCGGGCACTGAAGCTTTCTTT.

The J gene is TRBJ2-5, the V gene TRBV5-1; D not resolved. Germline CDR1 reads SGHRS; CDR2 reads YFSETQ. With 1 base removed from V and 5 bases from J, the gap between germline ends came to 24 bases. The CDR3 totals 18 residues. CDR3 DNA: TGCGCCAGCAGCTTGAACGACCCCGGCCGGGTTGGTGGCGAGACCCAGTACTTC. It encodes CASSLNDPGRVGGETQYF.

The DNA for the CDR3 is TGTGCCAGCCCCTCCCTGGCTCCTAACACCGGGGAGCTGTTTTTT. Amino acids: CASPSLAPNTGELFF. This chain links TRBV5-8 with TRBJ2-2; no reliable D call. This CDR3 is built from 15 residues. The germline CDR1 and CDR2 sequences are SGHTS and YDEGEE. V dropped 7 bases and J dropped 2 bases, with 15 bases sitting between them. Combining the CDR3 with reference TRBV5-8 and TRBJ2-2 gives the whole variable domain EAGVTQSPTHLIKTRGQQATLRCSPISGHTSVYWYQQALGLGLQFLLWYDEGEERNRGNFPPRFSGRQFPNYSSELNVNALELEDSALYLCASPSLAPNTGELFFGEGSRLTVL.

V gene TRBV28 combines with J gene TRBJ2-1; D is uncertain. Trimming stripped 5 bases from V and 9 bases from J, with 8 bases between. The CDR3 has 11 residues. Germline V CDR1 and CDR2: MDHEN, SYDVKM. The CDR3 region has the DNA TGTGCCAGCAGTCAAAATGGTGAGCAGTTCTTC. This sequence encodes CASSQNGEQFF.

This chain uses TRBV11-2 with TRBJ2-7; 7 nucleotides line up with TRBD2. With 7 bases clipped from V and 3 bases from J, the junction kept 12 bases outside the gene matches. Germline CDR1 is SGHAT and CDR2 is FQNNGV. The CDR3 covers 15 residues. The CDR3 region is CASTPPGREHYEQYF. The CDR3 DNA is TGTGCCAGCACCCCCCCGGGGCGGGAGCACTACGAGCAGTACTTC.

The chain joins TRBV27 to TRBJ2-3; D unresolved. Trimming shortened V by 6 bases and J by 5 bases, and 18 bases separated the two germline ends. The CDR3 is 15 residues long. Germline-derived CDR1 and CDR2 are MNHEY and SMNVEV (reference sequence). In DNA, the CDR3 is TGTGCCAGCAGCCCCACGGGCCCTGTGGGAGATACGCAGTATTTT. Its protein is CASSPTGPVGDTQYF.

V gene TRBV9 combines with J gene TRBJ2-3; 7 bases agree with TRBD1. Trimming at V came to 4 bases and at J to 2 bases, leaving 7 bases not matched to a gene. The CDR3 loop spans 15 amino acids. CDR1 and CDR2 from the germline V gene are SGDLS and YYNGEE. CDR3 sequence (DNA): TGTGCCAGCAGCCCAACGACAGGGTCCACAGATACGCAGTATTTT. Residues: CASSPTTGSTDTQYF.

This chain connects TRBV19 to TRBJ2-5, with a possible D match to TRBD1 (5 bases). Trimming took off 3 bases at V and 5 bases at J, with 13 bases between the two ends. The length of the CDR3 is 14 residues. Germline CDR1 is LNHDA and CDR2 is SQIVND (reference sequence). Written as DNA, the CDR3 is TGTGCCAGTAGTATCGATGGGGCAGGGGAGACCCAGTACTTC. It translates to CASSIDGAGETQYF.

V and J are TRBV28 and TRBJ2-7; no clear D gene. Deletions cut 5 bases from V and 7 bases from J, with 18 bases between. CDR1 is MDHEN, CDR2 SYDVKM, per germline. The CDR3 runs 14 residues. CDR3 bases: TGTGCCAGCAGTCCACTCGGGTCCGCTCGGGAGCAGTACTTC. Encoded protein: CASSPLGSAREQYF.

The chain employs TRBV27 and TRBJ1-2, with 8 bases identical to TRBD1. V was pared by 3 bases and J by 8 bases, with 11 bases of the junction left unmatched. In germline, CDR1 is MNHEY, CDR2 SMNVEV (reference sequence). The CDR3 is 15 residues long. CDR3 sequence (DNA): TGTGCCAGCAGTTTTCTGGCAGGGGGCGTTGGAGGCTACACCTTC. This encodes CASSFLAGGVGGYTF.

About this clone: A read error may produce the germline difference seen at one junction end. This chain joins TRBV6-5 and TRBJ2-2; maybe TRBD2 (5 bases). The CDR3 consists of 15 residues. Per germline, CDR1 MNHEY and CDR2 SVGAGI. The CDR3 nucleotides are TGTGCCAGCAGTCCCAGTAGAGGGAACAGCGGGGAGCTGTTTTTT. Its protein product is CASSPSRGNSGELFF.

V is TRBV19 and J is TRBJ1-1; no definite D call. The CDR3 extends over 12 amino acids. Germline V gene lookup returns CDR1 LNHDA and CDR2 SQIVND (reference sequence). Trimming left V 3 bases short and J 6 bases short, with 8 bases between. The CDR3 DNA is TGTGCCAGTAGTATCCCCGGGTCTGAAGCTTTCTTT. Translated: CASSIPGSEAFF.

V usage is TRBV9 and J usage is TRBJ2-3, with 9 nucleotides matching TRBD1. Germline CDR1 SGDLS, CDR2 YYNGEE. After removal of 4 bases from V and 0 bases from J, the junction contained 6 bases not matched to a gene. There are 16 residues in the CDR3. CDR3 DNA sequence: TGTGCCAGCAGCCATACAGGGGGCCTGAGCACAGATACGCAGTATTTT. As protein: CASSHTGGLSTDTQYF. Filled out from reference TRBV9 and TRBJ2-3, the complete variable domain reads DSGVTQTPKHLITATGQRVTLRCSPRSGDLSVYWYQQSLDQGLQFLIQYYNGEERAKGNILERFSAQQFPDLHSELNLSSLELGDSALYFCASSHTGGLSTDTQYFGPGTRLTVL.

This chain uses TRBV19 with TRBJ2-7; no firm D call. The CDR3 totals 10 residues. Germline assignment: CDR1 LNHDA and CDR2 SQIVND (reference sequence). V lost 3 bases and J lost 12, with 9 bases in between. The CDR3 bases are TGTGCCAGTAGTATCCCGAACCGGTACTTC. This codes for CASSIPNRYF.

The CDR3 protein is CASTAGTPGAYEQYF. The CDR3 nucleotides are TGTGCCAGTACCGCCGGGACCCCGGGCGCCTACGAGCAGTACTTC. This sequence joins TRBV19 and TRBJ2-7, with D perhaps given as TRBD1 or TRBD2 (5 bases each). CDR1 is LNHDA, CDR2 SQIVND, per germline (reference sequence). The CDR3 totals 15 residues. The V end was cut by 7 bases, the J end by 2 bases, with 18 bases between. The entire variable domain, with the rest obtained from reference TRBV19 and TRBJ2-7, is as follows: DGGITQSPKYLFRKEGQNVTLSCEQNLNHDAMYWYRQDPGQGLRLIYYSQIVNDFQKGDIAEGYSVSREKKESFPLTVTSAQKNPTAFYLCASTAGTPGAYEQYFGPGTRLTVT.

As for this clone: The same CDR3 is also encoded by other DNA sequences in this sample. The chain has TRBV2 and TRBJ2-7; D remains ambiguous. Germline V lookup: CDR1 SNHLY, CDR2 FYNNEI. V gave up 1 base and J gave up 4 bases, with 5 bases separating them. The CDR3 covers 12 residues. The CDR3 DNA sequence: TGTGCCAGCAGTGAAGGCTATTACGAGCAGTACTTC. This encodes CASSEGYYEQYF.

Concerning this clone itself: Other DNA sequences in the same sample also yield this CDR3. This CDR3 is CASSPGLAGAETQYF. CDR3 nucleotides: TGCGCCAGCAGCCCGGGACTAGCGGGAGCGGAGACCCAGTACTTC. V usage is TRBV4-3 and J usage is TRBJ2-5, with 14 bases aligning to TRBD2. The V gene's germline CDR1 is LGHNA and CDR2 YSLEER. The CDR3 is 15 amino acids. V was clipped by 4 bases and J by 5 bases; unmatched bases: 3.

The chain uses TRBV7-9 and TRBJ2-7; D remains unclear. The germline V gene encodes CDR1 SEHNR and CDR2 FQNEAQ (reference sequence). The CDR3 loop spans 15 amino acids. V shed 4 bases and J shed 6 bases, with 19 bases lying between them. The CDR3 spells CASSSLAGKGGEQYF. CDR3 coding DNA: TGTGCCAGCAGCTCCTTAGCCGGTAAGGGTGGCGAGCAGTACTTC.

V and J are TRBV27 and TRBJ2-7, with TRBD2 matching over 12 bases. Trimming cost V 5 bases and J 6 bases; bases outside gene matches: 5. The CDR3 is 14 residues long. Per the germline V gene, CDR1 is MNHEY and CDR2 is SMNVEV (reference sequence). CDR3 residues: CASSRLAGVFEQYF. In DNA, the CDR3 is TGTGCCAGCAGTCGACTAGCGGGAGTTTTCGAGCAGTACTTC.

The CDR3 region has the DNA TGCGCCAGCAGCTTGAAACAGGAAGTCTACGAGCAGTACTTC. It translates to CASSLKQEVYEQYF. The chain employs TRBV5-1 and TRBJ2-7; D possibly corresponds to TRBD1 (5 bases). This CDR3 contains 14 residues. The germline V gene has CDR1 SGHRS and CDR2 YFSETQ. V was clipped by 1 base and J by 3 bases, with 11 bases between them.

The chain combines TRBV14 with TRBJ1-4; a weak D match, TRBD1 (5 bases). V lost 5 bases and J 0 bases, leaving 16 bases between the germline ends. CDR1 is SGHDN and CDR2 is FVKESK in the germline V gene. CDR3 length: 17 residues. In DNA, the CDR3 is TGTGCCAGCAGCAAGGGGTGGAGATCGGCAACTAATGAAAAACTGTTTTTT. The encoded protein is CASSKGWRSATNEKLFF. The variable domain in full, with the rest retrieved from reference TRBV14 and TRBJ1-4, is EAGVTQFPSHSVIEKGQTVTLRCDPISGHDNLYWYRRVMGKEIKFLLHFVKESKQDESGMPNNRFLAERTGGTYSTLKVQPAELEDSGVYFCASSKGWRSATNEKLFFGSGTQLSVL.

Worth noting for this clone: Different DNA sequences within this sample yield the same CDR3. The chain carries TRBV6-1 and TRBJ1-3; unclear D gene. CDR3 size: 14 residues. Deletions cut 2 bases from V and 0 bases from J, with 5 bases between. CDR1 and CDR2 (germline): MNHNS, SASEGT. The CDR3: CASSETGSGNTIYF. In nucleotides, the CDR3 is TGTGCCAGCAGTGAAACCGGCTCTGGAAACACCATATATTTT.

The V gene is TRBV11-2, the J gene TRBJ2-1, with D tentatively TRBD1 (6 bases). This CDR3 comprises 13 residues. Germline-derived CDR1 and CDR2 are SGHAT and FQNNGV. V was pared by 1 base and J by 12 bases, with 13 bases between. The CDR3 bases are TGTGCCAGCAGCTTAGGGAACGTAGGGGGGCAGTTCTTC. Its protein is CASSLGNVGGQFF.

This clone was observed a handful of times. V is TRBV6-5 and J is TRBJ1-1; 9 nucleotides match TRBD1. After removal of 10 bases from V and 3 bases from J, the junction contained 9 bases not matched to a gene. The CDR3 extends over 14 amino acids. Germline V CDR1 and CDR2: MNHEY, SVGAGI. CDR3 amino acids: CATTETGGYTEAFF. The CDR3 region has the DNA TGTGCCACCACTGAAACAGGGGGCTACACTGAAGCTTTCTTT.

This chain links TRBV27 with TRBJ1-1, with D tentatively TRBD1 (6 bases). The CDR3 loop spans 14 amino acids. Germline CDR1 is MNHEY and CDR2 is SMNVEV (reference sequence). V lost 6 bases and J 1 base, leaving 12 bases between the germline ends. CDR3 nucleotide sequence: TGTGCCAGCAGACTTACAGGGTCGAACACTGAAGCTTTCTTT. Residues: CASRLTGSNTEAFF.